Here is one TCR beta chain with its context. The data belong to a study of PD-L1 blockade in urothelial cancer. Study background: About 85% of the roughly 30 patients comprised males who had bladder-origin urothelial cancer. The number of prior chemotherapy regimens per patient was 0 to 3. Per blood sample, T cells had a median of 141,255.

The V end lost 6 bases, the J end lost 4 bases, and 12 bases lay between the germline ends. The V gene's germline CDR1 is MNHEY and CDR2 SMNVEV (reference sequence). This CDR3 has 13 amino acids. Some clones are missing from TCRdb's copy, which holds only in-frame ones; the method was immunoSEQ multiplex PCR. The data hold roughly 51,000 clones, with 79% observed a single time. The time point was: pretreatment peripheral blood. Patients yielded 1 to 8 samples each, pretreatment and on-treatment. The specimen comprised PBMCs, sampled around atezolizumab (anti-PD-L1) treatment. V usage is TRBV27 and J usage is TRBJ2-5; a weak D match, TRBD2 (5 bases). This sequence originates from a man between 65 and 79 years old with urothelial cancer. The CDR3 DNA follows: TGTGCCAGCAGCCCGAGAGGGTTAGAGACCCAGTACTTC. This gives the protein CASSPRGLETQYF.